Only a few counts were recorded for the clone carrying this T cell receptor (beta chain). No antigen is known for it. These data come from a study of blood T cells in healthy people across ages. Study as a whole: About one barcoded beta molecule per two T cells was captured by template switching.

Germline CDR1 and CDR2: SEHNR and FQNEAQ (reference sequence). This CDR3 contains 16 residues. With a J-beta primer mix and a sample-barcoded 5' primer, a second PCR ran about 7 to 11 cycles. TCRdb reprocessed the 5' RACE reads with MiXCR, giving one entry per CDR3 protein. The sample includes about 1.4 million distinct CDR3 sequences, almost 60% of them seen just once. Study-level results: Older individuals had lower TCR beta diversity per million T cells (the decline was roughly linear).

Sample: blood. This clonotype was sampled from a man younger than 35 in good health. The chain uses TRBV7-9 and TRBJ2-5, with TRBD2 matching 9 bases. The J call may not be correct, given that the DNA end is closer to TRBJ2-7. The CDR3 protein is CASSMTSGPTIYEQYF. The CDR3 DNA follows: TGTGCCAGCAGCATGACTAGCGGACCCACCATTTACGAGCAGTACTTC.